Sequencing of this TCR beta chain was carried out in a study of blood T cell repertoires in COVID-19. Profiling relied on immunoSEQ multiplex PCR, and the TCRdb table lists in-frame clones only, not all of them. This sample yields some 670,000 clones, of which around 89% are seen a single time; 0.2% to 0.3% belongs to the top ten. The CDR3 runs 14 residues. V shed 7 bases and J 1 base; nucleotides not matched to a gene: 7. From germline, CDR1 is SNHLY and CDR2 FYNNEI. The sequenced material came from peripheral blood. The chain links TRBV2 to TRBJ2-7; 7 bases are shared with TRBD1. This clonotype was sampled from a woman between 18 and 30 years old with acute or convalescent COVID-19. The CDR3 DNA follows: TGTGCCAGCATCCACCGGGACAGATCCTACGAGCAGTACTTC. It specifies CASIHRDRSYEQYF.